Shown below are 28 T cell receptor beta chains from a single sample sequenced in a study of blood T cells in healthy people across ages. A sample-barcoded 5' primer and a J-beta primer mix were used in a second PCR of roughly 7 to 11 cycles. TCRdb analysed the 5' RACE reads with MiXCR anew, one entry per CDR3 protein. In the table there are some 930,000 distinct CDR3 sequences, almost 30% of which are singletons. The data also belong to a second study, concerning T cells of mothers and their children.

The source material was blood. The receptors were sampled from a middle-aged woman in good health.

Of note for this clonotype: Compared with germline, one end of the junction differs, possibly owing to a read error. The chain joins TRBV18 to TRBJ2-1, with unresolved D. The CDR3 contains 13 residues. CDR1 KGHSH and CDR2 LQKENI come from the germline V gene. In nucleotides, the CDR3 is TGTGTCAGCTCAATAAAGGGTTACAATGAGCAGTTCTTC. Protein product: CVSSIKGYNEQFF.

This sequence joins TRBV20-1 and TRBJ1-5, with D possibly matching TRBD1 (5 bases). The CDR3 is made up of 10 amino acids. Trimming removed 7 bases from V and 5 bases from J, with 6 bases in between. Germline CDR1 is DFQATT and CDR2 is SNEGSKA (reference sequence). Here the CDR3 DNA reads TGCAGTGAAGGGGATCAGCCCCAGCATTTT. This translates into CSEGDQPQHF.

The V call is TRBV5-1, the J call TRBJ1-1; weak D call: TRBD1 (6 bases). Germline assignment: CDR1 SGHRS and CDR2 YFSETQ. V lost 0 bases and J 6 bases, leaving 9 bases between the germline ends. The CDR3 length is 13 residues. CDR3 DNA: TGCGCCAGCAGCTTGGAGGGGGGGGCTGAAGCTTTCTTT. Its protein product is CASSLEGGAEAFF. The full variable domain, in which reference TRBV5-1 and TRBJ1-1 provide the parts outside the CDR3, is KAGVTQTPRYLIKTRGQQVTLSCSPISGHRSVSWYQQTPGQGLQFLFEYFSETQRNKGNFPGRFSGRQFSNSRSEMNVSTLELGDSALYLCASSLEGGAEAFFGQGTRLTVV.

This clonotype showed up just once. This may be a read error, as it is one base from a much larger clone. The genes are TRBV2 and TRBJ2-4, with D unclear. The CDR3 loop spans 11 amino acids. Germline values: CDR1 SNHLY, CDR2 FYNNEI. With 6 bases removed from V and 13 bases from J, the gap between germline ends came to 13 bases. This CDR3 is CASSPCKEQYF. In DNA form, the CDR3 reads TGTGCCAGCAGCCCCTGTAAAGAGCAGTACTTC.

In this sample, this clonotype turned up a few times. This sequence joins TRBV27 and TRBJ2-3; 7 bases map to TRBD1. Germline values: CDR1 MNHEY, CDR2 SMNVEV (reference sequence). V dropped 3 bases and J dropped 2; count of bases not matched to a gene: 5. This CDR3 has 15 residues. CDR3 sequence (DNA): TGTGCCAGCAGTTTTACAGGGGATCTCACAGATACGCAGTATTTT. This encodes CASSFTGDLTDTQYF.

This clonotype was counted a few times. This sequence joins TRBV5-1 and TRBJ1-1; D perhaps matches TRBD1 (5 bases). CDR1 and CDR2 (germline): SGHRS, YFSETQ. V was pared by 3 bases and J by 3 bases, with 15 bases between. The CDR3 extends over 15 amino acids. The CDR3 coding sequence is TGCGCCAGCAGCTCCTCAACCCAGGGAGACACTGAAGCTTTCTTT. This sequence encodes CASSSSTQGDTEAFF.

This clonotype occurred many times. CDR3 sequence (DNA): TGCGCCAGCAGCCCCACAAATAAAGAGACCCAGTACTTC. This encodes CASSPTNKETQYF. The chain links TRBV4-1 to TRBJ2-5, with D hard to call. The CDR3 sequence is 13 residues long. Germline CDR1 and CDR2: MGHRA and YSYEKL. Trimming took 4 bases from V and 3 from J, leaving 9 bases between them.

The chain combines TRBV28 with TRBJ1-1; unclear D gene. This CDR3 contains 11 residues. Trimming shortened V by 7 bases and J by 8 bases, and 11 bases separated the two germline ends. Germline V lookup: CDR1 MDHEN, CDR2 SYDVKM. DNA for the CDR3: TGTGCCAGCAACGCTCTCGGGGAAGCTTTCTTT. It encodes CASNALGEAFF.

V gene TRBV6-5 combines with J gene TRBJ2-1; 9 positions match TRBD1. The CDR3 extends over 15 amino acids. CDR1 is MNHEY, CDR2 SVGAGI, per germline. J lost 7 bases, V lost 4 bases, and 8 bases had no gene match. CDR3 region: CASSSLGQGLNEQFF. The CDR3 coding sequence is TGTGCCAGCAGTTCTCTGGGACAGGGACTGAATGAGCAGTTCTTC.

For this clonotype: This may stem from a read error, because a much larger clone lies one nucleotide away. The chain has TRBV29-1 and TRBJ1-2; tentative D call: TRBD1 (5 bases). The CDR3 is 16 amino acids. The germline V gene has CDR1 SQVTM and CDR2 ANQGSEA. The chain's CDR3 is CSVEGQPTRANCGYTF. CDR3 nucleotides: TGCAGCGTTGAGGGGCAGCCAACGCGAGCTAACTGTGGCTACACCTTC.

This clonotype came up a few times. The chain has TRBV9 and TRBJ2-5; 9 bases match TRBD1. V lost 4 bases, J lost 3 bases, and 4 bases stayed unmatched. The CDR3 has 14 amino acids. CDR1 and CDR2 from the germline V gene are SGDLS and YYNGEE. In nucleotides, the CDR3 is TGTGCCAGCAGCATGGGACAGGGTAAAGAGACCCAGTACTTC. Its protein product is CASSMGQGKETQYF.

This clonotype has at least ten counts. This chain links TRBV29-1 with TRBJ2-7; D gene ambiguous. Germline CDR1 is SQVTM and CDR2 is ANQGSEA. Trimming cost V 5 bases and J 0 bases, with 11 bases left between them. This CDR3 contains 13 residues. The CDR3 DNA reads TGCAGCGTTACGCCAGAGAACTCCTACGAGCAGTACTTC. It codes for CSVTPENSYEQYF.

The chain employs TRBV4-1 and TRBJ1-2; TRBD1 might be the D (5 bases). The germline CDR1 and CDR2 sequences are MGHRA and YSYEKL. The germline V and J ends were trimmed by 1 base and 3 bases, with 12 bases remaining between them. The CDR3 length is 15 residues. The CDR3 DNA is TGCGCCAGCAGCCAAGGACAGCTTGAGTACTATGGCTACACCTTC. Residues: CASSQGQLEYYGYTF.

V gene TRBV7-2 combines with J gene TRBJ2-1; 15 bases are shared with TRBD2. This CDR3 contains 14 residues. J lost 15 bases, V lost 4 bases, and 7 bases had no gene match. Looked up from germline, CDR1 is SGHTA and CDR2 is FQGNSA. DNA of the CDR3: TGTGCCAGCAGCTCTGGACTAGCGGGGGGGCCTTGGTTCTTC. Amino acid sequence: CASSSGLAGGPWFF.

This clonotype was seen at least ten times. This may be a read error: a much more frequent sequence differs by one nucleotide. The CDR3 region is CASSAGRGRPFYEQYF. CDR3 bases: TGTGCCAGCAGCGCGGGTCGGGGGCGGCCCTTCTACGAGCAGTACTTC. V is TRBV7-8 and J is TRBJ2-7; D is perhaps TRBD1 or TRBD2 (6 bases each). This CDR3 is 16 amino acids long. Germline V gives CDR1 SGHVS, CDR2 FQNEAQ. Trimming removed 5 bases at V and 3 bases at J, with 20 bases between.

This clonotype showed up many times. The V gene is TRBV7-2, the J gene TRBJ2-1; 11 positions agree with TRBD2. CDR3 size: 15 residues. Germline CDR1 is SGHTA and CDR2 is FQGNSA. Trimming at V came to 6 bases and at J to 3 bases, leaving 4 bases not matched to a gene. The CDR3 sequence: CASRSGLADYNEQFF. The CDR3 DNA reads TGTGCCAGCAGGTCGGGACTAGCGGACTACAATGAGCAGTTCTTC.

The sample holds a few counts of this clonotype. The CDR3 protein is CASSQDEVGTQYF. CDR3 nucleotide sequence: TGCGCCAGCAGCCAAGATGAGGTTGGGACCCAGTACTTC. This sequence joins TRBV4-3 and TRBJ2-5; D is unresolved. The germline gives CDR1 LGHNA, CDR2 YSLEER. V lost 0 bases and J lost 7, with 9 bases in between. This CDR3 has 13 amino acids.

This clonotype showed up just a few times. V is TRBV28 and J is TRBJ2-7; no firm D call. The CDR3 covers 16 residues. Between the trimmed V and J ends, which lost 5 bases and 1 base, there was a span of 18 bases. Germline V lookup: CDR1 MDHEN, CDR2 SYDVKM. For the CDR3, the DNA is TGTGCCAGCAGTCTCCCCCCTACCCGACATTCCTACGAGCAGTACTTC. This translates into CASSLPPTRHSYEQYF.

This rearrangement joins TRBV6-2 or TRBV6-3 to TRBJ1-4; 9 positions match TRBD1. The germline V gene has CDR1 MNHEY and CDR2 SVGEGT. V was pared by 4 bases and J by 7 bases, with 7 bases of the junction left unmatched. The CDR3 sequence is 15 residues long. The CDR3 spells CASSSGTGWSEKLFF. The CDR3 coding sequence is TGTGCCAGCAGTTCCGGGACAGGGTGGAGTGAAAAACTGTTTTTT.

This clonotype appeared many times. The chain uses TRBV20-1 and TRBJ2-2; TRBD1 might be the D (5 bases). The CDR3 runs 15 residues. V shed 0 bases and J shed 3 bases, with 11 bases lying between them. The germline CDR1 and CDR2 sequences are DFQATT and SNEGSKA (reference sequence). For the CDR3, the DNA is TGCAGTGCTAGAGACAACAGGCCAGACACCGGGGAGCTGTTTTTT. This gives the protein CSARDNRPDTGELFF.

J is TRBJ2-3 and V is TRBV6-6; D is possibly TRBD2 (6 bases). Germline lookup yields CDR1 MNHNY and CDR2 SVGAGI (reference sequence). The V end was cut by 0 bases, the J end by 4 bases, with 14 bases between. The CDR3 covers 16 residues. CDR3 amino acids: CASSYSRELVADTQYF. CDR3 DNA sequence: TGTGCCAGCAGTTACTCGCGGGAATTGGTTGCAGATACGCAGTATTTT.

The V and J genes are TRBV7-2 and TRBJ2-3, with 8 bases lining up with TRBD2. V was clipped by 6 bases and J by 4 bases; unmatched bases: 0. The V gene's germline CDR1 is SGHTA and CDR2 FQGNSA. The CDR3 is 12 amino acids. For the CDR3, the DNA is TGTGCCAGCAGGGGACTAGCAGATACGCAGTATTTT. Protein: CASRGLADTQYF.

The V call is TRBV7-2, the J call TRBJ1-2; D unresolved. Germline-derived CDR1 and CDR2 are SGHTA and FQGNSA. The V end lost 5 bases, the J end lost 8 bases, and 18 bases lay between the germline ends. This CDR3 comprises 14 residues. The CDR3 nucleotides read TGTGCCAGCAGCCCCCTCGGGCCTGGCGGCGGCTACACCTTC. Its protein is CASSPLGPGGGYTF.

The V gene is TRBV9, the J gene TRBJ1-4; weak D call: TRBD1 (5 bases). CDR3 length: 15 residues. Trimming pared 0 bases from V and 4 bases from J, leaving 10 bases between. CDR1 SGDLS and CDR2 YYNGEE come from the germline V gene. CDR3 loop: CASSVDFRVNEKLFF. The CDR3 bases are TGTGCCAGCAGCGTAGATTTCAGGGTTAATGAAAAACTGTTTTTT.

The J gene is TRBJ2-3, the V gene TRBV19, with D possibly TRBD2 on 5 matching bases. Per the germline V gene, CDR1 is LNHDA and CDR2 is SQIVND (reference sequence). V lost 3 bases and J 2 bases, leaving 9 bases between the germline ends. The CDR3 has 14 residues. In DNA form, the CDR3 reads TGTGCCAGTAGTATTGCGACTACCACAGATACGCAGTATTTT. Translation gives CASSIATTTDTQYF.

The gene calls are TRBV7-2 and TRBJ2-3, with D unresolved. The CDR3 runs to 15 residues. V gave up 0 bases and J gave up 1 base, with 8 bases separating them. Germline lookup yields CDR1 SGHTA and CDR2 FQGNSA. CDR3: CASSLAGLGTDTQYF. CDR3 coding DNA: TGTGCCAGCAGCTTAGCGGGGTTGGGCACAGATACGCAGTATTTT.

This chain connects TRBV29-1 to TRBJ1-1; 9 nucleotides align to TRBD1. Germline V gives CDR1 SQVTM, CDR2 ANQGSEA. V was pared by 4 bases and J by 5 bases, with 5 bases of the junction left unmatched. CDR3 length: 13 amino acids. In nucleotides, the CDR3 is TGCAGCGTTGTGGGACAGGGACGAACTGAAGCTTTCTTT. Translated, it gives CSVVGQGRTEAFF.

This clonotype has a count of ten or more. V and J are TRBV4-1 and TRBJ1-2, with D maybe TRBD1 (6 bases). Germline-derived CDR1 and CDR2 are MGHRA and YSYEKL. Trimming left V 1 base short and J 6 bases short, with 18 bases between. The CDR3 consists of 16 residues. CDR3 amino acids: CASSQGIFTGNNGYTF. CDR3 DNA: TGCGCCAGCAGCCAAGGAATTTTTACAGGGAATAATGGCTACACCTTC.